The present entry profiles one TCR beta chain with its context. Here immunoSEQ multiplex PCR was the method, and the copy in TCRdb shows in-frame clones only, minus some. The sample gives 41,000 or so clones, around three quarters of which show up once; 20% to 25% is in the top ten. The data derive from a study of PD-1 blockade in classical Hodgkin lymphoma. Every patient was affected by relapse after autologous stem cell transplantation, while exposure to brentuximab vedotin was not uniform. Germline-derived CDR1 and CDR2 are LNHDA and SQIVND (reference sequence). Trimming removed 6 bases from V and 0 bases from J, with 9 bases in between. This CDR3 has 14 residues.

This sequence was found in a human donor with classical Hodgkin lymphoma. The V and J genes are TRBV19 and TRBJ1-5, with D unclear. Sample: peripheral blood mononuclear cells (PBMCs), taken at baseline. CDR3 DNA: TGTGCCAGTAGCTGGGGTGATAGCAATCAGCCCCAGCATTTT. Its protein is CASSWGDSNQPQHF.